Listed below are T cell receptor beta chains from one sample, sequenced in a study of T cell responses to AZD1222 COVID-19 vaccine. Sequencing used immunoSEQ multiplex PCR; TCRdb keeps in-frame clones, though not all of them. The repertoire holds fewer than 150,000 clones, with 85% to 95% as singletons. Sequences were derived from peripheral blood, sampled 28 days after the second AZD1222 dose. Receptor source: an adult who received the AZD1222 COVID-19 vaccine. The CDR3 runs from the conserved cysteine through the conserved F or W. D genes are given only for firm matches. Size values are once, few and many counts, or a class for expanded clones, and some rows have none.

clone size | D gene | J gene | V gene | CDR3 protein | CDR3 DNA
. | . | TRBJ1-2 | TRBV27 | CASRYPTGGYTF | TGTGCCAGCCGATACCCGACGGGTGGCTACACCTTC
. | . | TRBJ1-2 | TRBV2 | CASSEGTDYGYTF | TGTGCCAGCAGTGAGGGGACGGACTATGGCTACACCTTC
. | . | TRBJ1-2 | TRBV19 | CASSIGERGYGYTF | TGTGCCAGTAGTATCGGGGAACGGGGCTATGGCTACACCTTC
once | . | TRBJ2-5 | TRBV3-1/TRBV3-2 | CASSQGPEAAQYF | TGTGCCAGCAGCCAAGGGCCGGAGGCCGCCCAGTACTTC
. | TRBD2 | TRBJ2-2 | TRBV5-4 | CASSSVAGEDTGELFF | TGTGCCAGCAGCTCCGTAGCGGGAGAAGACACCGGGGAGCTGTTTTTT
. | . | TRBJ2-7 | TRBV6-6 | CASSPLAFPLAEQYF | TGTGCCAGCAGTCCTCTAGCGTTCCCTTTAGCCGAGCAGTACTTC
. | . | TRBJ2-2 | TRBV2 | CASGREVGELFF | TGTGCCAGCGGGAGAGAGGTCGGGGAGCTGTTTTTT
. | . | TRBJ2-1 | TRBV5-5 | CASSVDGPSYEQFF | TGTGCCAGCAGCGTGGATGGCCCCTCTTATGAGCAGTTCTTC
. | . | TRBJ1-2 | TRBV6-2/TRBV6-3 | CASSLVMRYGYTF | TGTGCCAGCAGTTTGGTCATGAGGTATGGCTACACCTTC
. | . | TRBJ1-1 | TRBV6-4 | CANRNTEAFF | TGTGCCAACCGAAACACTGAAGCTTTCTTT
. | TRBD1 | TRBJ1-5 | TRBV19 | CASTTGEGLSNQPQHF | TGTGCCAGTACCACAGGGGAGGGACTAAGCAATCAGCCCCAGCATTTT
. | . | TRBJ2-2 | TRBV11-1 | CASSLAANTGELFF | TGTGCCAGCAGCTTGGCCGCGAACACCGGGGAGCTGTTTTTT
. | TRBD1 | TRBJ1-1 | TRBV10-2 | CASSDDRAVGTEAFF | TGCGCCAGCAGCGACGACAGGGCCGTAGGCACTGAAGCTTTCTTT
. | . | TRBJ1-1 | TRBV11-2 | CASSLLRVGNTEAFF | TGTGCCAGCAGCTTACTCAGGGTAGGGAACACTGAAGCTTTCTTT
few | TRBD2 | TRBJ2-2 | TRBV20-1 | CSASLAGASGELFF | TGCAGTGCTAGTCTCGCGGGAGCCTCCGGGGAGCTGTTTTTT
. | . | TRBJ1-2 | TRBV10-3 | CAIIIRGYTF | TGTGCCATCATTATTCGCGGCTACACCTTC
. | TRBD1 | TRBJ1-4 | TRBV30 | CAWSAVVGGANEKLFF | TGTGCCTGGAGTGCAGTTGTAGGGGGCGCGAATGAAAAACTGTTTTTT
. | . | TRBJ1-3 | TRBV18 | CASSPIAGQGSGNTIYF | TGTGCCAGCTCGCCCATTGCCGGGCAGGGGAGTGGAAACACCATATATTTT